The T cell receptor (beta chain) described here comes from a study of T cells in Graves' hyperthyroidism and ophthalmopathy (dated by TCRdb to about 2019). Regarding the research as a whole: Peripheral blood samples were taken at initial diagnosis, before any treatment was given. To identify TCR V-J signatures that set the groups apart, the researchers used a discovery cohort of more than 95 patients, made up of roughly 40 with Graves' ophthalmopathy and some 55 with stable Graves' hyperthyroidism. Whether ophthalmopathy could be predicted prospectively was tested in an independent validation cohort made up of under 20 hyperthyroidism patients plus 17 patients who later progressed to ophthalmopathy. For training and testing, the 110 or so patients in the discovery cohort were randomly divided in a 7:3 ratio. Thyroid tissue and blood T-cell repertoires from several Graves' hyperthyroidism patients were also compared in the study. After sampling, hyperthyroidism patients received methimazole starting at 30 mg daily, and ophthalmopathy patients received high-dose intravenous methylprednisolone. The paper describes TCR Vbeta CDR3 sequencing of 140 or so peripheral blood samples, made up of roughly 45 ophthalmopathy patients, more than 70 hyperthyroidism patients and roughly 17 progressor patients. General findings and caveats noted by the study authors: Ophthalmopathy was separated from stable hyperthyroidism by a 13 V-J signature model, with just over 85% sensitivity and roughly 81% specificity obtained in cross-validation and 80%/75% obtained in testing. Sample size was not statistically predetermined, and investigators were not blinded to group allocation. Blood samples also contained most of the expanded thyroid clonotypes (frequency above 0.001), which suggests that blood repertoires may reflect thyroid immune responses. In validation, the model predicted progression to ophthalmopathy with 55% to 71% sensitivity and over 72% specificity, a median of approximately 6.5 months before onset.

CDR1 and CDR2 were assigned from the germline V gene (reference sequence) as LNHDA and SQIVND. The germline ends are 16 bases apart after V is trimmed by 5 bases and J by 0 bases. There are 16 amino acids in the CDR3, from cysteine to phenylalanine inclusive. This entry keeps only the CDR3 DNA: 48 bases, framed from base 1. Stable Graves' hyperthyroidism was defined as the absence of progression to ophthalmopathy over 18 months of follow-up. Hyperthyroidism patients were newly diagnosed, with disease duration under 2 months, and aged 18 to 65 years. Patients with uncontrolled infections, other autoimmune diseases, pregnancy or lactation were excluded. Diagnoses were based on clinical symptoms, serum thyroxine and TRAb, thyroid ultrasound and orbital computed tomography. Ficoll-Paque density gradient centrifugation was used to isolate PBMCs from 8 to 10 ml of fresh peripheral blood. Total RNA was extracted with Trizol reagent, and quality was checked on an Agilent 2100 Bioanalyzer.

A remark on this clonotype: Its antigen is currently not known. No base quality information exists; no much larger clone differs at one position.

The TCR beta CDR3 regions were amplified from RNA transcripts. The first round of RT-PCR for the TCR CDR3 was performed with the HTBI primer set and the Qiagen OneStep RT-PCR kit. Libraries were constructed in a second round of multiplex PCR, after which size selection and purification were performed. Paired-end sequencing of the libraries was performed with 100 bp reads on an Illumina HiSeq2000. The authors processed their data as follows. SOAPnuke was used to process the raw data, removing reads that contained adapters or uncalled bases, had a mean Phred below 15, or lacked an exact match to the constant primer or identifier. High-quality paired reads were merged with COPE v1.2.5, and unique nucleotide sequences were defined as clonotypes. MiTCR v1.1 was used to align clonotypes to the IMGT TRBV, TRBD and TRBJ reference segments. Only V-J combinations with frequency above 0.0001, covering about 99% of repertoires, were analysed. A TCS score was defined as the ratio of F50 (clonal expansion) to E x V (chaos), with BLOSUM62-based TCRdist applied between CDR3 peptides within each V-J. Welch's t-statistics and random forest reduced some 510 V-J features to roughly 13, which were used in a naive Bayes classifier (R e1071). The raw public reads went through TCRdb reprocessing: fastp at Q25, MiXCR clone calling, in-frame beta chains kept. Entries that share a CDR3 protein sequence are merged under the most common genes and DNA. TCRdb's processing, not the study's, gives the V and J calls here. The sample has some 740,000 distinct CDR3 sequences on record, around 13% of them singletons. Roughly 10% of the sample is taken by the ten largest.

What was sequenced was blood. This TCR was sampled from a woman under 30 with Graves' hyperthyroidism. The sequence joins TRBV19 to TRBJ1-1, with an unclear D gene assignment. The bases are TGTGCCAGTAGTCCTCGGACGGAAGGAATGAACACTGAAGCTTTCTTT. Its protein is CASSPRTEGMNTEAFF.